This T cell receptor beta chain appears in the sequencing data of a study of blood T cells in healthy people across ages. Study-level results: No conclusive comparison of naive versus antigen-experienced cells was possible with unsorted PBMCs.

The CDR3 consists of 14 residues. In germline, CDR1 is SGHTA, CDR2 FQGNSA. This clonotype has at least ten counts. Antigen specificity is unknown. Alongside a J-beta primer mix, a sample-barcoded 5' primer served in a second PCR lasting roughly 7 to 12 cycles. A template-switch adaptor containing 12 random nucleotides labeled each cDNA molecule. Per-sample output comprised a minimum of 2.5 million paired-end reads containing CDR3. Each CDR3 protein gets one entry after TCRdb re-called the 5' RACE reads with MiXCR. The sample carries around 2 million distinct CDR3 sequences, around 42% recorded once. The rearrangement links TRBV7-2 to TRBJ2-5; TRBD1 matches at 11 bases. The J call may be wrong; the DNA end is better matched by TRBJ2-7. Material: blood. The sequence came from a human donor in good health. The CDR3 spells CASSWGQGGYEQYF. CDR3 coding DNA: TGTGCCAGCAGCTGGGGACAGGGGGGATACGAGCAGTACTTC.